These 13 T cell receptor beta chains originate from one sample sequenced in a study of T cell changes during pregnancy in multiple sclerosis. Data came from immunoSEQ multiplex PCR; TCRdb stores just in-frame clones and leaves some out. The sample contains approximately 31,000 clones, 75% to 90% of which appear only once. This sample comprised CD8+ T cells from peripheral blood mononuclear cells, obtained in the second trimester of pregnancy. All receptors come from a female donor with multiple sclerosis, enrolled in a pregnancy study.

The chain combines TRBV7-6 with TRBJ1-1, with D perhaps matching TRBD1 (6 bases). Trimming took 1 base from V and 1 from J, leaving 7 bases between them. This CDR3 is 14 amino acids long. The V gene's germline CDR1 is SGHVS and CDR2 FNYEAQ. CDR3 in amino acids: CASSLGGGNTEAFF. For the CDR3, the DNA is TGTGCCAGCAGCTTAGGAGGGGGGAACACTGAAGCTTTCTTT.

The rearrangement joins TRBV10-3 to TRBJ1-1; TRBD1 aligns across 9 bases. Trimming cost V 2 bases and J 3 bases; bases outside gene matches: 7. The CDR3 has 16 amino acids. Germline CDR1 reads ENHRY; CDR2 reads SYGVKD. CDR3 in amino acids: CAISEPTQGAYTEAFF. The CDR3, as DNA: TGTGCCATCAGTGAGCCAACACAGGGGGCCTACACTGAAGCTTTCTTT.

This clone was observed at least ten times. The chain links TRBV6-4 to TRBJ2-6; D is possibly TRBD1 (5 bases). The length of the CDR3 is 14 residues. Trimming removed 2 bases at V and 3 bases at J, with 5 bases between. Per the germline V gene, CDR1 is MRHNA and CDR2 is SNTAGT. The CDR3 reads CASSDRGGANVLTF. In DNA, the CDR3 is TGTGCCAGCAGTGACAGGGGTGGGGCCAACGTCCTGACTTTC.

V usage is TRBV10-1 and J usage is TRBJ2-1; D is unclear. The CDR3 totals 13 residues. Germline V gene lookup returns CDR1 WNHNN and CDR2 SYGVQD (reference sequence). With 10 bases removed from V and 9 bases from J, the gap between germline ends came to 19 bases. The CDR3 DNA sequence: TGCGCCACCGAGGTCGCGAGGCGGCCTGAGCAGTTCTTC. It specifies CATEVARRPEQFF.

V gene TRBV10-3 combines with J gene TRBJ2-5; a possible D gene is TRBD2 (7 bases). CDR1 is ENHRY, CDR2 SYGVKD, per germline. The CDR3 sequence is 15 residues long. V was cut by 7 bases and J by 4 bases, with 19 bases left in between. CDR3 region: CAINWEGGGIETQYF. The DNA for the CDR3 is TGTGCCATCAATTGGGAAGGCGGGGGCATAGAGACCCAGTACTTC.

This chain connects TRBV4-3 to TRBJ1-1; unclear D gene. Germline V gene sequence: CDR1 LGHNA, CDR2 YSLEER. CDR3 length: 15 amino acids. Trimming took 0 bases from V and 4 from J, leaving 12 bases between them. The DNA for the CDR3 is TGCGCCAGCAGCCAAGATGTCCCACAGACCACTGAAGCTTTCTTT. The encoded protein is CASSQDVPQTTEAFF.

The V and J genes are TRBV19 and TRBJ2-5; D is possibly TRBD2 (5 bases). Germline V gene sequence: CDR1 LNHDA, CDR2 SQIVND (reference sequence). The CDR3 is 15 amino acids. Trimming pared 4 bases from V and 3 bases from J, leaving 15 bases between. CDR3 sequence (DNA): TGTGCCAGTAGTAAACCACTAGAGACCAAAGAGACCCAGTACTTC. It is translated as CASSKPLETKETQYF.

V is TRBV28 and J is TRBJ2-2; TRBD2 agrees at 9 bases. V dropped 5 bases and J dropped 2; count of bases not matched to a gene: 3. CDR1 and CDR2 from the germline V gene are MDHEN and SYDVKM. This CDR3 spans 15 amino acids. CDR3 residues: CASSPTSGNTGELFF. Here the CDR3 DNA reads TGTGCCAGCAGTCCGACTAGCGGAAACACCGGGGAGCTGTTTTTT.

This sequence joins TRBV4-1 and TRBJ2-5, with TRBD1 matching over 9 bases. The junction had 10 bases not matched to a gene; V was cut back by 3 bases and J by 5 bases. CDR3 length: 16 amino acids. From germline, CDR1 is MGHRA and CDR2 YSYEKL. The CDR3 coding sequence is TGCGCCAGCAGCCATGTCCGGGACAGGGTGTCGGAGACCCAGTACTTC. The encoded protein is CASSHVRDRVSETQYF.

The gene calls are TRBV27 and TRBJ2-1, with 10 bases matching TRBD2. J was trimmed by 5 bases and V by 5 bases; bases with no gene match: 3. The germline V gene encodes CDR1 MNHEY and CDR2 SMNVEV (reference sequence). This CDR3 comprises 14 residues. The CDR3: CASSDGLADNEQFF. In DNA, the CDR3 is TGTGCCAGCAGTGACGGACTAGCGGACAATGAGCAGTTCTTC.

This clone was picked up one time. The CDR3 loop reads CASSEEGEGYNEQFF. DNA for the CDR3: TGTGCCAGCAGTGAAGAGGGTGAAGGCTACAATGAGCAGTTCTTC. The rearrangement links TRBV6-4 to TRBJ2-1; D possibly corresponds to TRBD2 (5 bases). V lost 3 bases, J lost 3 bases, and 12 bases lay in between. Germline V CDR1 and CDR2: MRHNA, SNTAGT. The length of the CDR3 is 15 residues.

The J gene is TRBJ2-1, the V gene TRBV11-2, with 9 bases fitting TRBD2. The junction had 8 bases not matched to a gene; V was cut back by 3 bases and J by 2 bases. The CDR3 runs to 17 residues. Looked up from germline, CDR1 is SGHAT and CDR2 is FQNNGV. CDR3 sequence: CASSLGLAGPTYNEQFF. The CDR3 DNA reads TGTGCCAGCAGCTTGGGGCTAGCGGGACCTACCTACAATGAGCAGTTCTTC.

The chain couples TRBV7-9 to TRBJ2-1, with a tentative D call TRBD2 (5 bases). Between the trimmed V and J ends, which lost 6 bases and 8 bases, there was a span of 20 bases. CDR1 and CDR2 from the germline V gene are SEHNR and FQNEAQ (reference sequence). The CDR3 loop spans 15 amino acids. CDR3 sequence reads: CASSGTRTDPYEQFF. Written as DNA, the CDR3 is TGTGCCAGCAGTGGCACTAGGACCGACCCGTATGAGCAGTTCTTC.